This T cell receptor beta chain emerged from a study of blood T cell repertoires in COVID-19. Turning to the study itself: COVID-19 samples, acute and convalescent, were from the United States, Italy and Spain. Sources were T cells, B-cell-depleted T cells, or PBMCs; the material itself was cDNA or gDNA.

Original data processing: How many nucleated cells were present was estimated from reference gene primer amplification. Generated by immunoSEQ multiplex PCR, the TCRdb table keeps only in-frame clones and is missing some. V and J calls and clone size are copied from that table; D and trimming were computed from the DNA. This table holds approximately 70,000 clones, 88% found once. With 6 bases removed from V and 1 base from J, the gap between germline ends came to 6 bases. CDR1 and CDR2 (germline): MNHEY, SMNVEV (reference sequence). The CDR3 extends over 12 amino acids. V usage is TRBV27 and J usage is TRBJ1-1; no clear D gene. The sequencing input was peripheral blood. This TCR came from a woman in her 70s with acute or convalescent COVID-19. The DNA of the CDR3 is TGTGCCAGCAGACAGAGGAACACTGAAGCTTTCTTT. Translating it yields CASRQRNTEAFF.